Each of the 32 T cell receptor beta chains below was sequenced from the same sample in a study of blood T cell repertoires in COVID-19 (dated by TCRdb to 2020 to 2021). Libraries were built with the immunoSEQ multiplex PCR assay. TCRdb provides this immuneACCESS table in a form limited to in-frame rearrangements. Some clones are lacking; in checked studies, under half of them reflect an unresolved V gene, and why the rest are absent is not known. The sample table lists under 200,000 clones, less than 85% of them with a count of one. Jointly, the top ten make up 8.1% of the sample. The material sequenced was peripheral blood. These receptors came from a woman aged 60-75 years with COVID-19, enrolled during active disease.

The chain recombines TRBV2 with TRBJ2-1; D is unclear. Deletions cut 1 base from V and 10 bases from J, with 11 bases between. Looked up from germline, CDR1 is SNHLY and CDR2 is FYNNEI. The CDR3 covers 13 residues. For the CDR3, the DNA is TGTGCCAGCAGTGAAGGAGCGACGAGAGAGCAGTTCTTC. As protein: CASSEGATREQFF. Drawing the rest from reference TRBV2 and TRBJ2-1, the complete variable domain is EPEVTQTPSHQVTQMGQEVILRCVPISNHLYFYWYRQILGQKVEFLVSFYNNEISEKSEIFDDQFSVERPDGSNFTLKIRSTKLEDSAMYFCASSEGATREQFFGPGTRLTVL.

CDR3 DNA: TGTGCCAGCAGGCAGGGGGCGATTGGCAATCAGCCCCAGCATTTT. Its translation is CASRQGAIGNQPQHF. The chain joins TRBV6-5 to TRBJ1-5; 8 positions agree with TRBD1. J gave up 2 bases and V 6 bases, and 6 bases lay outside the gene matches. There are 15 residues in the CDR3. The germline gives CDR1 MNHEY, CDR2 SVGAGI.

This clone was seen a single time. J is TRBJ2-2 and V is TRBV6-5; 8 nucleotides align to TRBD1. This CDR3 region has 14 residues. The V gene's germline CDR1 is MNHEY and CDR2 SVGAGI. V trimming: 6 bases; J trimming: 8 bases; junction bases outside the gene matches: 8. This CDR3 is CASRDTGGRGELFF. Here the CDR3 DNA reads TGTGCCAGCAGGGACACAGGGGGGAGGGGGGAGCTGTTTTTT.

The chain is built from TRBV29-1 and TRBJ2-7, with 7 positions matching TRBD1. The junction had 11 bases not matched to a gene; V was cut back by 2 bases and J by 7 bases. Germline V gene data show CDR1 as SQVTM and CDR2 as ANQGSEA. CDR3 length equals 14 residues. The CDR3 DNA reads as TGCAGCGTTGAAACCGGGACAGCTTTTGGAGAGCAGTACTTC. Protein sequence: CSVETGTAFGEQYF.

This clone was picked up a small number of times. The rearrangement uses TRBV2 and TRBJ2-2; 12 bases line up with TRBD2. Germline lookup yields CDR1 SNHLY and CDR2 FYNNEI. This CDR3 has 16 amino acids. Trimming at V came to 6 bases and at J to 0 bases, leaving 2 bases not matched to a gene. CDR3 in amino acids: CASRRTSGTNTGELFF. The DNA for the CDR3 is TGTGCCAGCAGAAGGACTAGCGGGACGAACACCGGGGAGCTGTTTTTT. The variable domain in full, completed from reference TRBV2 and TRBJ2-2, reads EPEVTQTPSHQVTQMGQEVILRCVPISNHLYFYWYRQILGQKVEFLVSFYNNEISEKSEIFDDQFSVERPDGSNFTLKIRSTKLEDSAMYFCASRRTSGTNTGELFFGEGSRLTVL.

The gene calls are TRBV24-1 and TRBJ2-3; 13 nucleotides line up with TRBD2. The junction had 15 bases not matched to a gene; V was cut back by 1 base and J by 0 bases. Germline V CDR1 and CDR2: KGHDR, SFDVKD. The CDR3 is made up of 22 amino acids. The CDR3 spells CATSDFTASRTSGGDSTDTQYF. In nucleotides, the CDR3 is TGTGCCACCAGTGATTTTACAGCGAGCAGGACTAGCGGGGGCGATAGCACAGATACGCAGTATTTT.

This clone showed up just once. This CDR3 is also generated by other DNA sequences in the sample. This CDR3 is CASSPGQGSETQYF. DNA of the CDR3: TGCGCCAGCAGCCCCGGACAGGGAAGTGAGACCCAGTACTTC. This sequence joins TRBV4-3 and TRBJ2-5, with 8 positions matching TRBD1. In germline, CDR1 is LGHNA, CDR2 YSLEER. After removal of 4 bases from V and 5 bases from J, the junction contained 6 bases not matched to a gene. The CDR3 sequence is 14 residues long.

The V call is TRBV6-1, the J call TRBJ2-7; 8 bases agree with TRBD2. V trimming: 0 bases; J trimming: 3 bases; junction bases outside the gene matches: 1. The CDR3 runs 14 residues. Germline loops: CDR1 MNHNS, CDR2 SASEGT. The DNA of the CDR3 is TGTGCCAGCAGTGAAGCCGGGAGGGACTACGAGCAGTACTTC. Its protein product is CASSEAGRDYEQYF.

The chain is built from TRBV19 and TRBJ2-7; 9 bases are a match to TRBD1. Trimming cost V 5 bases and J 3 bases; bases outside gene matches: 8. The germline CDR1 and CDR2 sequences are LNHDA and SQIVND (reference sequence). This CDR3 is built from 15 residues. The CDR3 here is CASSPLGQGFYEQYF. CDR3 coding DNA: TGTGCCAGTAGTCCCCTGGGACAGGGTTTCTACGAGCAGTACTTC. The full variable domain, with the rest looked up from reference TRBV19 and TRBJ2-7, is DGGITQSPKYLFRKEGQNVTLSCEQNLNHDAMYWYRQDPGQGLRLIYYSQIVNDFQKGDIAEGYSVSREKKESFPLTVTSAQKNPTAFYLCASSPLGQGFYEQYFGPGTRLTVT.

The chain couples TRBV18 to TRBJ1-4; possible D gene TRBD1, 6 bases. Trimming removed 3 bases at V and 8 bases at J, with 10 bases between. This CDR3 region has 13 residues. Germline V gene lookup returns CDR1 KGHSH and CDR2 LQKENI. CDR3 amino acids: CASSPDSGEKLFF. CDR3 bases: TGTGCCAGCTCACCGGACAGTGGAGAAAAACTGTTTTTT.

The CDR3 DNA reads TGTGCCAGCAGCACGGGGGGACAGGGGACTAATGAAAAACTGTTTTTT. Protein sequence: CASSTGGQGTNEKLFF. The rearrangement joins TRBV5-4 to TRBJ1-4; TRBD1 agrees at 10 bases. This CDR3 contains 16 residues. Per the germline V gene, CDR1 is SGHNT and CDR2 is YYREEE (reference sequence). Germline trimming cut 4 bases from V and 2 bases from J; bases unmatched to any gene: 5.

The CDR3 DNA follows: TGTGCCAGCAGCCCTCAGACAGGGCGGAGAGAGACCCAGTACTTC. Encoded protein: CASSPQTGRRETQYF. The genes are TRBV3-1 (or the pseudogene TRBV3-2) and TRBJ2-5, with TRBD1 identical over 7 bases. Germline CDR1 LGHDT, CDR2 YNNKEL (reference sequence). This CDR3 has 15 residues. The V gene end was trimmed by 4 bases and the J gene end by 4 bases; junction bases not matched to a gene: 9.

The V and J genes are TRBV7-8 and TRBJ1-6; 7 positions agree with TRBD1. In germline, CDR1 is SGHVS, CDR2 FQNEAQ. Trimming at V came to 5 bases and at J to 5 bases, leaving 6 bases not matched to a gene. This CDR3 is built from 15 residues. The CDR3 DNA reads TGTGCCAGCAGCCCCCGGGACAGAGATAATTCACCCCTCCACTTT. Protein sequence: CASSPRDRDNSPLHF.

In this sample, this clone turned up once. The chain combines TRBV3-1 (or the pseudogene TRBV3-2) with TRBJ2-3; the D gene is possibly TRBD1 (5 bases). The V end lost 5 bases, the J end lost 0 bases, and 12 bases lay between the germline ends. Germline V gene data show CDR1 as LGHDT and CDR2 as YNNKEL (reference sequence). The CDR3 consists of 15 residues. CDR3 sequence (DNA): TGTGCCAGCAGCGAGACAGTGACTAGCACAGATACGCAGTATTTT. As protein: CASSETVTSTDTQYF.

The V gene is TRBV5-1, the J gene TRBJ1-6; weak D call: TRBD1 (6 bases). Trimming pared 6 bases from V and 7 bases from J, leaving 11 bases between. The CDR3 is 13 amino acids. The germline gives CDR1 SGHRS, CDR2 YFSETQ. CDR3 sequence (DNA): TGCGCCAGCAAAAGGACAGAGAATTCACCCCTCCACTTT. Protein sequence: CASKRTENSPLHF. The variable domain in full, with the rest retrieved from reference TRBV5-1 and TRBJ1-6, is KAGVTQTPRYLIKTRGQQVTLSCSPISGHRSVSWYQQTPGQGLQFLFEYFSETQRNKGNFPGRFSGRQFSNSRSEMNVSTLELGDSALYLCASKRTENSPLHFGNGTRLTVT.

V and J are TRBV29-1 and TRBJ1-1, with 7 bases lining up with TRBD1. Trimming at V came to 7 bases and at J to 4 bases, leaving 6 bases not matched to a gene. The germline CDR1 and CDR2 sequences are SQVTM and ANQGSEA. This CDR3 spans 12 amino acids. The CDR3 reads CSAPQGGTEAFF. As DNA, the CDR3 is TGCAGCGCCCCGCAGGGGGGCACTGAAGCTTTCTTT.

CDR3 protein: CATSGIAGVSYNEQFF. Here the CDR3 DNA reads TGTGCCACCAGTGGGATAGCGGGTGTCTCCTACAATGAGCAGTTCTTC. The chain combines TRBV24-1 with TRBJ2-1; 7 positions match TRBD2. Germline CDR1 is KGHDR and CDR2 is SFDVKD. The CDR3 contains 16 residues. With 5 bases clipped from V and 0 bases from J, the junction kept 6 bases outside the gene matches.

This chain connects TRBV9 to TRBJ2-7, with 8 bases identical to TRBD2. The germline CDR1 and CDR2 sequences are SGDLS and YYNGEE. Trimming at V came to 0 bases and at J to 5 bases, leaving 10 bases not matched to a gene. The CDR3 contains 16 residues. The CDR3, as DNA: TGTGCCAGCAGCGTAGCCGTTAGCGGGAAAGGCGACGAGCAGTACTTC. Translating it yields CASSVAVSGKGDEQYF. Drawing the rest from reference TRBV9 and TRBJ2-7, the complete variable domain is DSGVTQTPKHLITATGQRVTLRCSPRSGDLSVYWYQQSLDQGLQFLIQYYNGEERAKGNILERFSAQQFPDLHSELNLSSLELGDSALYFCASSVAVSGKGDEQYFGPGTRLTVT.

The genes are TRBV3-1 (or the pseudogene TRBV3-2) and TRBJ2-3, with D tentatively TRBD1 (5 bases). Trimming took off 2 bases at V and 0 bases at J, with 6 bases between the two ends. The CDR3 covers 14 residues. The germline V gene encodes CDR1 LGHDT and CDR2 YNNKEL (reference sequence). This CDR3 reads CASSQQGSTDTQYF. The CDR3 bases are TGTGCCAGCAGCCAACAGGGAAGCACAGATACGCAGTATTTT.

The rearrangement joins TRBV19 to TRBJ2-2, with TRBD1 as a possible D gene (6 bases). The germline gives CDR1 LNHDA, CDR2 SQIVND (reference sequence). The length of the CDR3 is 16 residues. Trimming shortened V by 3 bases and J by 6 bases, and 17 bases separated the two germline ends. CDR3 amino acids: CASSIQGFQSAGELFF. As DNA, the CDR3 is TGTGCCAGTAGTATTCAGGGGTTCCAGAGCGCCGGGGAGCTGTTTTTT.

This clone was picked up a small number of times. V is TRBV10-2 and J is TRBJ2-1, with 8 bases that match TRBD1. CDR1 WSHSY and CDR2 SAAADI come from the germline V gene. The CDR3 loop spans 13 amino acids. V was clipped by 8 bases and J by 10 bases; unmatched bases: 10. The CDR3 DNA follows: TGCGCCAGCTCGGGACAGGATAAGATGGAGCAGTTCTTC. Protein sequence: CASSGQDKMEQFF.

This chain uses TRBV19 with TRBJ1-6; a weak D match, TRBD1 (5 bases). The CDR3 consists of 15 residues. CDR1 and CDR2 from the germline V gene are LNHDA and SQIVND (reference sequence). Trimming shortened V by 8 bases and J by 12 bases, and 23 bases separated the two germline ends. The chain's CDR3 is CASRHNRGTWKPLHF. Here the CDR3 DNA reads TGTGCCAGTCGCCACAACCGGGGGACCTGGAAACCCCTCCACTTT.

V gene TRBV24-1 combines with J gene TRBJ2-1; 13 bases fit TRBD2. The CDR3 totals 16 residues. The trim removed 4 bases at V and 7 bases at J, leaving 6 bases unmatched. In germline, CDR1 is KGHDR, CDR2 SFDVKD. The chain's CDR3 is CATSDTLAGGKNEQFF. The CDR3 DNA follows: TGTGCCACCAGTGACACACTAGCGGGGGGGAAGAATGAGCAGTTCTTC.

V and J are TRBV23-1 and TRBJ2-7; 12 bases are shared with TRBD2. TRBV23-1 belongs to the ORF category, with a function that is uncertain. This CDR3 has 17 amino acids. Unmatched junction bases numbered 12, after V lost 3 bases and J lost 6 bases. The CDR3 nucleotides read TGCGCCAGCAGTCACCCTAGCGGGAGGGCCCTCGGCGGCGAGCAGTACTTC. This translates into CASSHPSGRALGGEQYF.

The chain links TRBV7-8 to TRBJ2-1; D is ambiguous. V lost 0 bases, J lost 6 bases, and 6 bases lay in between. The CDR3 is made up of 13 amino acids. Germline assignment: CDR1 SGHVS and CDR2 FQNEAQ. In nucleotides, the CDR3 is TGTGCCAGCAGCTTAGCACGGGTCAATGAGCAGTTCTTC. It encodes CASSLARVNEQFF.

This rearrangement joins TRBV5-4 to TRBJ2-1; the match to TRBD2 covers 8 bases. Looked up from germline, CDR1 is SGHNT and CDR2 is YYREEE (reference sequence). V shed 1 base, J shed 0 bases, and the junction held 15 bases outside the gene matches. This CDR3 spans 20 amino acids. The CDR3 DNA reads TGTGCCAGCAGCTTGCGCGGTAGCGGGACAATACCGAGCTCCTACAATGAGCAGTTCTTC. Translation: CASSLRGSGTIPSSYNEQFF. Complete variable domain (other parts from reference TRBV5-4 and TRBJ2-1): ETGVTQSPTHLIKTRGQQVTLRCSSQSGHNTVSWYQQALGQGPQFIFQYYREEENGRGNFPPRFSGLQFPNYSSELNVNALELDDSALYLCASSLRGSGTIPSSYNEQFFGPGTRLTVL.

The V call is TRBV5-1, the J call TRBJ2-7; 8 bases fit TRBD1. The CDR3 is made up of 14 amino acids. Germline CDR1 reads SGHRS; CDR2 reads YFSETQ. The junction had 10 bases not matched to a gene; V was cut back by 4 bases and J by 7 bases. This chain's CDR3 is CASSKSGGTGEQYF. CDR3 nucleotide sequence: TGCGCCAGCAGCAAATCAGGGGGCACGGGGGAGCAGTACTTC.

The chain links TRBV5-1 to TRBJ2-6; D is undetermined. The V end lost 4 bases, the J end lost 0 bases, and 5 bases lay between the germline ends. CDR1 SGHRS and CDR2 YFSETQ come from the germline V gene. The CDR3 is 14 residues long. The DNA for the CDR3 is TGCGCCAGCAGCCTTATCTCTGGGGCCAACGTCCTGACTTTC. Translated, it gives CASSLISGANVLTF.

CDR3 sequence reads: CATRAGGRNQPQHF. CDR3 nucleotide sequence: TGTGCCACCAGAGCAGGGGGGAGGAATCAGCCCCAGCATTTT. The chain carries TRBV24-1 and TRBJ1-5; TRBD1 agrees at 7 bases. The germline gives CDR1 KGHDR, CDR2 SFDVKD. J was trimmed by 4 bases and V by 7 bases; bases with no gene match: 6. The CDR3 has 14 residues.

This clone was observed many times. CDR3 in amino acids: CASSLSLAGGSYEQYF. Written as DNA, the CDR3 is TGTGCCAGCAGCTTGTCCCTAGCGGGCGGCTCCTACGAGCAGTACTTC. The chain couples TRBV5-4 to TRBJ2-7, with TRBD2 identical over 8 bases. From germline, CDR1 is SGHNT and CDR2 YYREEE (reference sequence). Trimming removed 1 base from V and 0 bases from J; junction bases left unmatched: 6. The CDR3 is made up of 16 amino acids.

The chain employs TRBV30 and TRBJ2-6; TRBD1 matches 10 bases. V lost 1 base to trimming and J lost 2 bases; unmatched junction nucleotides: 2. Germline-derived CDR1 and CDR2 are GTSNPN and SVGIG (reference sequence). The CDR3 is 16 amino acids. CDR3 coding DNA: TGTGCCTGGAGTGAGACAGGGGGCGCTGGGGCCAACGTCCTGACTTTC. The encoded protein is CAWSETGGAGANVLTF.

V is TRBV21-1 and J is TRBJ2-1; the table names TRBD2, a call not compared with the DNA. TRBV21-1 is an annotated pseudogene. The CDR3 runs 13 residues. CDR3 protein: CASSRASEKEQFF. Here the CDR3 DNA reads TGTGCCAGCAGCAGGGCTAGCGAGAAGGAGCAGTTCTTC.